Below, 21 T cell receptor beta chains from the same sample are listed, as sequenced in a study of cytomegalovirus exposure and HLA in healthy donors. PCR used 60 Vbeta primers and 13 Jbeta primers. Measured with immunoSEQ multiplex PCR; TCRdb has only the in-frame clones, and not every one. The sample consists of 75,000 to 100,000 clones, 81% of them appearing once. Sequences were obtained from PBMCs. The receptors come from a man in his forties or fifties in good health and CMV-seropositive.

The V call is TRBV7-8, the J call TRBJ1-1; the D is unclear. CDR1 SGHVS and CDR2 FQNEAQ come from the germline V gene. V was pared by 8 bases and J by 3 bases, with 16 bases between. The CDR3 is 14 residues long. This CDR3 reads CASARRERDTEAFF. CDR3 DNA: TGTGCCAGCGCTCGGAGGGAGAGGGACACTGAAGCTTTCTTT.

This clone was counted a single time. The chain uses TRBV2 and TRBJ1-2; 7 nucleotides line up with TRBD1. The CDR3 contains 13 residues. V lost 6 bases to trimming and J lost 4 bases; unmatched junction nucleotides: 5. From germline, CDR1 is SNHLY and CDR2 FYNNEI. The CDR3 loop is CASSLGDSYGYTF. The CDR3 coding sequence is TGTGCCAGCAGCCTCGGGGACAGCTATGGCTACACCTTC.

V usage is TRBV4-1 and J usage is TRBJ2-5; 8 nucleotides agree with TRBD2. The CDR3 spans 16 residues. Germline values: CDR1 MGHRA, CDR2 YSYEKL. With V trimmed by 6 bases and J by 4 bases, 13 bases remained unmatched. CDR3 bases: TGCGCCAGCAGTCCGACCCCTTCGGCGGGAGGAGAGACCCAGTACTTC. Translated: CASSPTPSAGGETQYF.

The V gene is TRBV11-2, the J gene TRBJ2-3; a weak D match, TRBD2 (6 bases). This CDR3 comprises 12 residues. Germline V gene lookup returns CDR1 SGHAT and CDR2 FQNNGV. V was cut by 5 bases and J by 4 bases, with 7 bases left in between. The CDR3 nucleotides are TGTGCCAGCAGCCCGGGGGCAGATACGCAGTATTTT. Translated: CASSPGADTQYF.

The rearrangement links TRBV30 to TRBJ1-4, with D maybe TRBD1 (5 bases). This CDR3 is built from 11 residues. Germline CDR1 and CDR2: GTSNPN and SVGIG (reference sequence). CDR3 nucleotide sequence: TGTTCCGGGACGGACGCGGGCATTCTGTTTTTT. Protein: CSGTDAGILFF.

This clone was seen only once. V usage is TRBV18 and J usage is TRBJ2-3; 8 nucleotides agree with TRBD2. The V segment lost 6 bases and the J segment 3 bases; nucleotides outside the gene matches: 2. CDR1 and CDR2 (germline): KGHSH, LQKENI. The CDR3 length is 13 residues. CDR3 DNA sequence: TGTGCCAGCTCGTCGGGAGGGACAGATACGCAGTATTTT. Encoded protein: CASSSGGTDTQYF.

Regarding this clone: Additional DNA sequences in this sample encode the identical CDR3. The chain carries TRBV18 and TRBJ2-7; D not certain. Germline V lookup: CDR1 KGHSH, CDR2 LQKENI. The CDR3 sequence is 13 residues long. V gave up 0 bases and J gave up 0 bases, with 3 bases separating them. The CDR3 coding sequence is TGTGCCAGCTCACCACCGAGCTCCTACGAGCAGTACTTC. Amino acids: CASSPPSSYEQYF.

The sample holds one count of this clone. V and J are TRBV5-4 and TRBJ1-4; D might be TRBD1 (5 bases). V lost 2 bases to trimming and J lost 0 bases, with 8 bases between them. Germline CDR1 and CDR2: SGHNT and YYREEE (reference sequence). CDR3 length: 15 residues. The CDR3 coding sequence is TGTGCCAGCAGCTTATCAGGGTCAACTAATGAAAAACTGTTTTTT. It yields the protein CASSLSGSTNEKLFF.

This chain joins TRBV2 and TRBJ1-6; D unclear. This CDR3 contains 12 residues. Germline V gene data show CDR1 as SNHLY and CDR2 as FYNNEI. V was clipped by 6 bases and J by 7 bases, with 7 bases between them. In DNA form, the CDR3 reads TGTGCCAGCAGCCCGGAGAATTCACCCCTCCACTTT. Translation gives CASSPENSPLHF. The full variable domain, rest sourced from reference TRBV2 and TRBJ1-6, is EPEVTQTPSHQVTQMGQEVILRCVPISNHLYFYWYRQILGQKVEFLVSFYNNEISEKSEIFDDQFSVERPDGSNFTLKIRSTKLEDSAMYFCASSPENSPLHFGNGTRLTVT.

This chain uses TRBV18 with TRBJ2-6; D possibly corresponds to TRBD1 (6 bases). CDR1 is KGHSH and CDR2 is LQKENI in the germline V gene. Trimming took off 3 bases at V and 0 bases at J, with 18 bases between the two ends. This CDR3 is 19 amino acids long. The CDR3 bases are TGTGCCAGCTCACCGCTAATGAGACAGGCCAACTCTGGGGCCAACGTCCTGACTTTC. Amino acid sequence: CASSPLMRQANSGANVLTF.

The chain joins TRBV6-6 to TRBJ2-5, with TRBD2 matching over 12 bases. V lost 0 bases, J lost 9 bases, and 5 bases stayed unmatched. There are 15 residues in the CDR3. The germline CDR1 and CDR2 sequences are MNHNY and SVGAGI (reference sequence). CDR3 bases: TGTGCCAGCAGTTACTCTCCGGCTAGCGGGGGGGCCCAGTACTTC. Its protein product is CASSYSPASGGAQYF.

The chain joins TRBV19 to TRBJ2-7; 11 nucleotides agree with TRBD1. Trimming removed 3 bases from V and 3 bases from J; junction bases left unmatched: 4. The CDR3 contains 15 residues. The germline CDR1 and CDR2 sequences are LNHDA and SQIVND (reference sequence). CDR3 sequence: CASSIGTGGFYEQYF. CDR3 nucleotide sequence: TGTGCCAGTAGTATTGGGACAGGGGGTTTCTACGAGCAGTACTTC.

This chain uses TRBV7-6 with TRBJ2-5, with TRBD2 identical over 11 bases. CDR3 length: 16 amino acids. Germline values: CDR1 SGHVS, CDR2 FNYEAQ. J lost 5 bases, V lost 4 bases, and 9 bases had no gene match. The CDR3, as DNA: TGTGCCAGCAGCTCGCCTACTAGCGGGAGTTTGGAGACCCAGTACTTC. This codes for CASSSPTSGSLETQYF. Looking up the rest from reference TRBV7-6 and TRBJ2-5 gives the full variable domain: GAGVSQSPRYKVTKRGQDVALRCDPISGHVSLYWYRQALGQGPEFLTYFNYEAQQDKSGLPNDRFSAERPEGSISTLTIQRTEQRDSAMYRCASSSPTSGSLETQYFGPGTRLLVL.

The chain combines TRBV5-1 with TRBJ1-1; D may be TRBD1 (5 bases). Trimming took off 4 bases at V and 3 bases at J, with 7 bases between the two ends. Germline assignment: CDR1 SGHRS and CDR2 YFSETQ. The CDR3 totals 12 residues. CDR3 amino acids: CASSLTDTEAFF. CDR3 DNA sequence: TGCGCCAGCAGCCTGACAGACACTGAAGCTTTCTTT.

V and J are TRBV2 and TRBJ2-7; 7 bases agree with TRBD1. With 8 bases clipped from V and 1 base from J, the junction kept 5 bases outside the gene matches. CDR1 and CDR2 from the germline V gene are SNHLY and FYNNEI. This CDR3 spans 13 amino acids. CDR3 nucleotide sequence: TGTGCCAGCCAGACAGGGTTGTCCTACGAGCAGTACTTC. It is translated as CASQTGLSYEQYF.

A word on this clone: A read error may produce the germline difference seen at one junction end. The rearrangement uses TRBV2 and TRBJ1-3, with 8 bases fitting TRBD1. Germline CDR1 reads SNHLY; CDR2 reads FYNNEI. The CDR3 is 15 amino acids. The chain's CDR3 is CTSRADRAAGNTIYF. The CDR3 DNA reads TGTACCAGCAGGGCGGACAGGGCTGCCGGAAACACCATATATTTT.

The chain employs TRBV19 and TRBJ2-5; TRBD2 matches 15 bases. Germline CDR1 reads LNHDA; CDR2 reads SQIVND (reference sequence). The V gene end was trimmed by 5 bases and the J gene end by 1 base; junction bases not matched to a gene: 2. The CDR3 runs to 16 residues. The CDR3 loop is CASSAGLAGGQETQYF. The CDR3 DNA follows: TGTGCCAGTAGTGCGGGACTAGCGGGGGGCCAAGAGACCCAGTACTTC.

This chain links TRBV2 with TRBJ2-1, with 8 positions matching TRBD2. CDR3 length equals 13 residues. V shed 5 bases, J shed 7 bases, and the junction held 4 bases outside the gene matches. Germline CDR1 SNHLY, CDR2 FYNNEI. This CDR3 is CASSTQRENEQFF. CDR3 nucleotides: TGTGCCAGCAGTACCCAGCGGGAGAATGAGCAGTTCTTC.

CDR3 in amino acids: CASRRREGSEQYF. CDR3 bases: TGTGCCAGCAGGAGGCGGGAGGGGAGTGAGCAGTACTTC. The chain has TRBV27 and TRBJ2-7, with TRBD2 matching over 9 bases. Germline CDR1 and CDR2: MNHEY and SMNVEV (reference sequence). After removal of 6 bases from V and 7 bases from J, the junction contained 7 bases not matched to a gene. This CDR3 contains 13 residues.

This clone was counted between two and nine times. This chain links TRBV6-5 with TRBJ2-2, with TRBD2 as a possible D gene (6 bases). Trimming left V 7 bases short and J 3 bases short, with 9 bases between. Looked up from germline, CDR1 is MNHEY and CDR2 is SVGAGI. The CDR3 contains 13 residues. The CDR3 DNA sequence: TGTGCCAGCAAGGGGACTTACACCGGGGAGCTGTTTTTT. The encoded protein is CASKGTYTGELFF.

The chain joins TRBV9 to TRBJ1-1; a weak D match, TRBD1 (6 bases). CDR1 and CDR2 from the germline V gene are SGDLS and YYNGEE. The CDR3 length is 17 residues. Trimming cost V 0 bases and J 11 bases, with 26 bases left between them. The CDR3 region has the DNA TGTGCCAGCAGCGTAGCGCACGCCGGAACAGGGCAGGGGTCGGCTTTCTTT. The encoded protein is CASSVAHAGTGQGSAFF.